Below, 3 T cell receptor beta chains from the same sample are listed, as sequenced in a study of blood T cell repertoires in COVID-19 (TCRdb year 2020). Library preparation used the immunoSEQ multiplex PCR assay. Not all clones reach the TCRdb copy of this immuneACCESS table, which keeps in-frame sequences only. Checked studies attribute under half of the gap to unresolved V genes and leave the rest unexplained. This sample lists around 400,000 clones; about 90% were detected once. The ten biggest clones cover 1.7% of the sample. The sequenced sample was PBMCs or T cells enriched from blood (not recorded which). Receptor source: a woman aged 25 to 39 who had recovered from COVID-19.

The chain has TRBV27 and TRBJ2-1; 14 nucleotides align to TRBD2. The CDR3 is made up of 16 amino acids. CDR1 and CDR2 from the germline V gene are MNHEY and SMNVEV (reference sequence). J was trimmed by 4 bases and V by 5 bases; bases with no gene match: 4. CDR3 nucleotide sequence: TGTGCCAGCAGTGGACTAGCGGGAGGCGATTACAATGAGCAGTTCTTC. Translated: CASSGLAGGDYNEQFF.

The chain is built from TRBV19 and TRBJ1-2, with 7 bases aligning to TRBD1. The ends lost 4 bases at V and 1 base at J; junction bases unmatched: 6. Germline V CDR1 and CDR2: LNHDA, SQIVND (reference sequence). The CDR3 extends over 15 amino acids. This CDR3 reads CASSRGAGGNYGYTF. For the CDR3, the DNA is TGTGCCAGTAGTAGGGGGGCAGGGGGTAACTATGGCTACACCTTC.

This clone has only a few counts. This chain connects TRBV18 to TRBJ2-2; D possibly corresponds to TRBD1 (6 bases). In germline, CDR1 is KGHSH, CDR2 LQKENI. V was cut by 3 bases and J by 0 bases, with 14 bases left in between. The CDR3 has 17 residues. Here the CDR3 reads CASSPLTGSPNTGELFF. Written as DNA, the CDR3 is TGTGCCAGCTCACCCCTGACAGGCAGTCCGAACACCGGGGAGCTGTTTTTT.